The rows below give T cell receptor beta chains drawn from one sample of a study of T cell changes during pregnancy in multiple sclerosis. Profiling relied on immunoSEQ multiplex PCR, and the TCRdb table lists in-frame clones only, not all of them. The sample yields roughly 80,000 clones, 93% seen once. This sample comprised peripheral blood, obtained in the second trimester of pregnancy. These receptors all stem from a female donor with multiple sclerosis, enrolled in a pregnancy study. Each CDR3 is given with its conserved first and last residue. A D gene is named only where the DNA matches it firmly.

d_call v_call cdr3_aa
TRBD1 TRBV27 CASSFLGQTYEQYF
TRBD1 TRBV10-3 CALQYRDSITGELFF
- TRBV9 CASSVVGVQNEQFF
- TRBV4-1 CASSQDKRQDDYEQYF
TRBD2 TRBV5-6 CASIGTSGPGGTDTQYF
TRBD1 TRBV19 CASTHTGDRGSPLHF
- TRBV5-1 CASSSPSGEQFF
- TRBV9 CASSVGASDNEQFF
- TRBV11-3 CASSLESVHEQFF
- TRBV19 CASSYADNEQFF
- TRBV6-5 CAIYRGPGTQYF
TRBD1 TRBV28 CASSSPWDRGTGADTEAFF
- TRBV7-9 CASRPRDTRSGNTIYF
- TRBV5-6 CASSFPTGDSYNEQFF
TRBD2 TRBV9 CASSVGGGPGSEQFF
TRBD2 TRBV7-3 CASSLTISGASITDTQYF
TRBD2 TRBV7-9 CASSRGLAVLDEQFF
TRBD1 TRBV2 CATAVDRGLGQPQHF
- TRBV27 CASSFSGNTEAFF
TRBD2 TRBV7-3 CASSRTSGGIETQYF
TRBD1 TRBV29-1 CSVRTGTANTEAFF
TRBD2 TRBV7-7 CASSSAQAGGGGDTQYF
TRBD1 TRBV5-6 CASSLPGQGNSPLHF
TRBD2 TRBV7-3 CASSPRLAGRFTDTQYF
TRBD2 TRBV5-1 CASSLDPGGFLYEQYF
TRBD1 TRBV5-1 CASSLETGGGSPLHF